The sequence of this T cell receptor beta chain was determined in a study of human T cells and chemical hapten exposure. The CDR3 has 13 residues. The germline CDR1 and CDR2 sequences are ENHRY and SYGVKD. V was clipped by 11 bases and J by 0 bases, with 11 bases between them. Time point noted: patch test 2, 6 weeks after DPC sensitization. The treatment was: therapeutic diphenylcyclopropenone sensitization with weekly scalp DPC. TCRdb reanalysed the RACE reads using MiXCR and keeps one entry per CDR3 protein. The table lists some 100,000 distinct CDR3 sequences, approximately 8.8% of them singletons, with more than 3% in the top ten. The sample holds a few counts of this clonotype.

The sequencing here drew on whole blood, taken in connection with sensitization to the hapten diphenylcyclopropenone (DPC). The rearrangement joins TRBV10-3 to TRBJ1-5; no definite D call. The sequence came from a middle-aged woman with alopecia areata. Some clones in this sample may be carry-over from other donors' samples. The CDR3, as DNA: TGTGCCGCACAGTCGTATAGCAATCAGCCCCAGCATTTT. Residues: CAAQSYSNQPQHF.